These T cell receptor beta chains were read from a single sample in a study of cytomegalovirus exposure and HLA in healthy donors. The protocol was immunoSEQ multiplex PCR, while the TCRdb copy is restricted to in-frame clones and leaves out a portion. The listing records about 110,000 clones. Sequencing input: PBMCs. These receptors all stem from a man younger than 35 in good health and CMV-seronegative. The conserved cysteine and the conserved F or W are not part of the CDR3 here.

ASSLVPGNTEAF,TRBJ1-1,TRBV7-2
ASSIDHWTGGGTEAF,TRBJ1-1,TRBV19
ASSPRDRGAQPQH,TRBJ1-5,TRBV27
ASSLPWRGGELF,TRBJ2-2,TRBV19
ASSTEAGYTDTQY,TRBJ2-3,TRBV5-4
ASGRPAPLYEQY,-,TRBV28
ASSPSRGYEQY,TRBJ2-7,TRBV28
ASSFGQGVGNTIY,TRBJ1-3,TRBV5-1
ASSFLSGTGIDQPQH,TRBJ1-5,TRBV5-8
ASSPSGGAGTGELF,TRBJ2-2,TRBV10-1
SLLGGGGDTQY,TRBJ2-3,TRBV29-1
ASSLNRGIAKNIQY,TRBJ2-4,TRBV11-2
ASTTGSSSDTIY,TRBJ1-3,TRBV4-1
ASSPSGTQY,TRBJ2-5,TRBV7-9
ASSIVASNYGYT,TRBJ1-2,TRBV19
ASSVAGGIQETQY,TRBJ2-5,TRBV7-9
ASSFGNQPQH,TRBJ1-5,TRBV7-2
ASSAQGRTNYGYT,TRBJ1-2,TRBV2
ASSGTGRDYGYT,TRBJ1-2,TRBV10-2
ASSVDSDRPDTQY,TRBJ2-3,TRBV2
ARSSSTNRVPGELF,TRBJ2-2,TRBV5-3
ASSEYNFGELF,TRBJ2-2,TRBV25-1
ASSSGGGVQETQY,TRBJ2-5,TRBV7-3
ASSIWGRKLNTEAF,TRBJ1-1,TRBV19
ASSPQPVRMNTEAF,TRBJ1-1,TRBV7-3
ASSILGARTDTQY,TRBJ2-3,TRBV19
ASRGDRYNEQF,TRBJ2-1,TRBV6-6
ASRTAGGYEQY,TRBJ2-7,TRBV7-2
ASSLGSAGGYEQY,TRBJ2-7,TRBV28
ASSIQGAGEKLF,TRBJ1-4,TRBV28
ASSTQGVPNTEAF,TRBJ1-1,TRBV7-3
ASNPPGQPGLEQY,TRBJ2-7,TRBV7-8
ASRGQGAQPQH,TRBJ1-5,TRBV2
ASRYLSGLPQH,TRBJ1-5,TRBV6-6
ASSLGYRGLEGYT,TRBJ1-2,TRBV7-6
ASSKMAGYSNQPQH,TRBJ1-5,TRBV19
ASSSQLNTGELF,TRBJ2-2,TRBV5-1